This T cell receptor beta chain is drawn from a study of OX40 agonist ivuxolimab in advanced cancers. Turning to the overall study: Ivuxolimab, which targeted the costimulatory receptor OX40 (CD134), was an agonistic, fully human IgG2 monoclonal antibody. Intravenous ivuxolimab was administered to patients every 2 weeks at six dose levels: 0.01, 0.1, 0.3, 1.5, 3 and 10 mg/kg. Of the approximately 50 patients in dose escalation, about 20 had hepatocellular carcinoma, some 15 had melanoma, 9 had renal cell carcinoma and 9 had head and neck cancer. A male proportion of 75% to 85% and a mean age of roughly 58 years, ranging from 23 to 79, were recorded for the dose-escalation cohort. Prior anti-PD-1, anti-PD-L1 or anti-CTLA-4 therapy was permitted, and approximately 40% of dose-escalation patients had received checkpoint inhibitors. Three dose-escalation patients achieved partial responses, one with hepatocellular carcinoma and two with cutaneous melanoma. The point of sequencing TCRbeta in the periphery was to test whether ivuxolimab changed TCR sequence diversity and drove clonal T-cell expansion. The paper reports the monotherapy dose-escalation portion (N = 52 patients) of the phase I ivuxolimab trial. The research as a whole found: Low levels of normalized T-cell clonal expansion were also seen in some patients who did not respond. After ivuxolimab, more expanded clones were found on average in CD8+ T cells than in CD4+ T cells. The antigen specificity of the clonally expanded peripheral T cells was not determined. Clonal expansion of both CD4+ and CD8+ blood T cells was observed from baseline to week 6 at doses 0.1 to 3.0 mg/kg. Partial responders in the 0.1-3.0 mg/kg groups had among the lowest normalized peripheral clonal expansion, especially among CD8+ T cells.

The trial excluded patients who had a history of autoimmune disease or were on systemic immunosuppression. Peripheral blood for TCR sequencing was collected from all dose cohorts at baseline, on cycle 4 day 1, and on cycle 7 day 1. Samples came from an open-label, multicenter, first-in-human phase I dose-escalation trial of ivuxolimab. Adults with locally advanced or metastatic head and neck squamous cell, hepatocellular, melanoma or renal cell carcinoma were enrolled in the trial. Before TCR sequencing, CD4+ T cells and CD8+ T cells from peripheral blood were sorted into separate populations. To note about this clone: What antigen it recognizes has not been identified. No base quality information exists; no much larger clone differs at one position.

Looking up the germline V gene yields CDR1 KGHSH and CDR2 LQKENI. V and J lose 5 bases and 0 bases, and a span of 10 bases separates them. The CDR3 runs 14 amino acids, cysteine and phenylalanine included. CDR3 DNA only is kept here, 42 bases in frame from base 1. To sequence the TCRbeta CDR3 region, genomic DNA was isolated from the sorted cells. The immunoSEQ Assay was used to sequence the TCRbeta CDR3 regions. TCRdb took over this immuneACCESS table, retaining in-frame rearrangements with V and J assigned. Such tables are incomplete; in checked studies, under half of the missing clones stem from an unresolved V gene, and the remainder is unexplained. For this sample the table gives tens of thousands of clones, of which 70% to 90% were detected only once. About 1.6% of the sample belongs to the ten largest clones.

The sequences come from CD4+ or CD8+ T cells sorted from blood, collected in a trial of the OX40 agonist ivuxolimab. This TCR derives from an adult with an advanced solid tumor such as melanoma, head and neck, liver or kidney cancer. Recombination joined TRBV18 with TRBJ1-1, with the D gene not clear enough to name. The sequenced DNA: TGTGCCAGCTCAGAGGAGGGAATGAACACTGAAGCTTTCTTT. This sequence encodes CASSEEGMNTEAFF.